These 3 T cell receptor beta chains were all obtained from the same sample, sequenced in a study of blood T cell repertoires in COVID-19. Method: immunoSEQ multiplex PCR; TCRdb's copy keeps in-frame clones and lacks some. The sample lists about 260,000 clones, 80% to 90% seen once, with roughly 1.6% in the top ten. Sequenced sample: peripheral blood. The receptors come from a woman in her forties who had recovered from COVID-19.

This clone was recorded a few times. This rearrangement joins TRBV6-1 to TRBJ2-1; 8 positions match TRBD1. The CDR3 length is 15 residues. Germline V gene sequence: CDR1 MNHNS, CDR2 SASEGT. J was trimmed by 4 bases and V by 2 bases; bases with no gene match: 4. The CDR3 here is CASSERDRRYNEQFF. CDR3 DNA: TGTGCCAGCAGTGAAAGGGACAGGAGATACAATGAGCAGTTCTTC.

This chain connects TRBV11-2 to TRBJ2-7; D unresolved. CDR1 SGHAT and CDR2 FQNNGV come from the germline V gene. The ends were cut back, 1 base at V and 4 bases at J, with 8 bases in the middle. The length of the CDR3 is 13 residues. CDR3 amino acids: CASSLVVRYEQYF. The CDR3 DNA reads as TGTGCCAGCAGCTTAGTAGTCCGGTACGAGCAGTACTTC.

J is TRBJ2-6 and V is TRBV19, with no clear D. The CDR3 runs 13 residues. The germline CDR1 and CDR2 sequences are LNHDA and SQIVND (reference sequence). Trimming left V 7 bases short and J 0 bases short, with 4 bases between. The CDR3 DNA reads as TGTGCCAGTACCGGCTCTGGGGCCAACGTCCTGACTTTC. Amino acids: CASTGSGANVLTF.